Following are 13 T cell receptor beta chains from one sample sequenced in a study of post-analysis software for immune sequencing data. Sequencing libraries made from TCR beta cDNA carried unique molecular identifiers. TCRdb called the PCR reads again in MiXCR, with one record for every CDR3 protein. The table has roughly 160,000 distinct CDR3 sequences, 36% seen once. The sequenced sample was blood, obtained after autologous hematopoietic stem cell transplantation. Receptors were obtained from a girl between 10 and 17 years old with multiple sclerosis.

The gene calls are TRBV7-8 and TRBJ2-7; 8 bases map to TRBD1. The J call may be faulty, since TRBJ2-5 better matches the DNA end. Germline CDR1 reads SGHVS; CDR2 reads FQNEAQ. There are 16 residues in the CDR3. The DNA for the CDR3 is TGTGCCAGCAGCTTCCCAGGGGGCCCCGTGATAGAGACCCAGTACTTC. Protein sequence: CASSFPGGPVIETQYF.

The chain employs TRBV7-2 and TRBJ2-6; no reliable D call. The V end was cut by 2 bases, the J end by 2 bases, with 7 bases between. CDR3 length: 15 residues. The germline gives CDR1 SGHTA, CDR2 FQGNSA. Here the CDR3 DNA reads TGTGCCAGCAGCTTATTGGTGGCTGGGGCCAACGTCCTGACTTTC. This encodes CASSLLVAGANVLTF. Filled out from reference TRBV7-2 and TRBJ2-6, the complete variable domain reads GAGVSQSPSNKVTEKGKDVELRCDPISGHTALYWYRQSLGQGLEFLIYFQGNSAPDKSGLPSDRFSAERTGGSVSTLTIQRTQQEDSAVYLCASSLLVAGANVLTFGAGSRLTVL.

This clonotype was found a few times. Being one base from a much bigger clone, this may be a read error. The chain couples TRBV7-2 to TRBJ2-6; TRBD1 aligns across 8 bases. The CDR3 loop spans 17 amino acids. Germline V gives CDR1 SGHTA, CDR2 FQGNSA. V shed 11 bases and J 1 base; nucleotides not matched to a gene: 13. The CDR3 protein is CAGQAGTGASGANVLTF. The CDR3 DNA reads as TGTGCCGGTCAGGCCGGGACAGGAGCTTCTGGGGCCAACGTCCTGACTTTC.

This clonotype was observed once. The chain links TRBV7-8 to TRBJ2-2; D is unresolved. Looked up from germline, CDR1 is SGHVS and CDR2 is FQNEAQ. CDR3 size: 13 residues. V lost 7 bases and J lost 4, with 10 bases in between. CDR3 in DNA: TGTGCCAGCACCTATCCCTCCACCGGGGAGCTGTTTTTT. It is translated as CASTYPSTGELFF.

The chain joins TRBV12-3 or TRBV12-4 to TRBJ1-1, with D possibly being TRBD1 (5 bases). The CDR3 loop spans 12 amino acids. Trimming pared 6 bases from V and 4 bases from J, leaving 9 bases between. The CDR3 region is CASRGLSTEAFF. CDR3 DNA: TGTGCCAGCAGGGGGCTTAGCACTGAAGCTTTCTTT.

This clonotype turned up a few times. The chain employs TRBV6-5 and TRBJ2-3; 8 bases align to TRBD1. The CDR3 loop spans 13 amino acids. Losses at the gene ends were 6 bases for V and 6 bases for J; bases not matched to a gene: 5. Germline CDR1 reads MNHEY; CDR2 reads SVGAGI. CDR3 region: CASRTGGRDTQYF. CDR3 in DNA: TGTGCCAGCAGAACAGGGGGAAGGGATACGCAGTATTTT.

The CDR3 coding sequence is TGCAGTGCTAGAAGGACAGGGGTCCCCGGGGAGCTGTTTTTT. As protein: CSARRTGVPGELFF. The chain uses TRBV20-1 and TRBJ2-2; 9 bases fit TRBD1. The V and J ends lost 2 bases and 6 bases, in that order; junction bases with no gene match: 4. Per germline, CDR1 DFQATT and CDR2 SNEGSKA (reference sequence). The CDR3 consists of 14 residues.

This clonotype was picked up a small number of times. V gene TRBV20-1 combines with J gene TRBJ2-3; D perhaps matches TRBD1 (7 bases). The CDR3 is made up of 15 amino acids. Trimming shortened V by 3 bases and J by 2 bases, and 15 bases separated the two germline ends. In germline, CDR1 is DFQATT, CDR2 SNEGSKA (reference sequence). CDR3 amino acids: CSASQGGISTDTQYF. For the CDR3, the DNA is TGCAGTGCTAGCCAGGGGGGAATTTCCACAGATACGCAGTATTTT.

The DNA for the CDR3 is TGTGCCAGCAGTGAGTCGCCTAGCGGGAGACCCTACAATGAGCAGTTCTTC. It specifies CASSESPSGRPYNEQFF. This chain uses TRBV2 with TRBJ2-1; 10 bases are a match to TRBD2. From germline, CDR1 is SNHLY and CDR2 FYNNEI. There are 17 residues in the CDR3. Losses at the gene ends were 3 bases for V and 2 bases for J; bases not matched to a gene: 7. Combining the CDR3 with reference TRBV2 and TRBJ2-1 gives the whole variable domain EPEVTQTPSHQVTQMGQEVILRCVPISNHLYFYWYRQILGQKVEFLVSFYNNEISEKSEIFDDQFSVERPDGSNFTLKIRSTKLEDSAMYFCASSESPSGRPYNEQFFGPGTRLTVL.

This chain links TRBV28 with TRBJ2-7; D unclear. The CDR3 loop spans 14 amino acids. In germline, CDR1 is MDHEN, CDR2 SYDVKM. V was cut by 5 bases and J by 0 bases, with 11 bases left in between. The chain's CDR3 is CASSPRPSSYEQYF. The CDR3 DNA reads as TGTGCCAGCAGTCCCCGCCCCAGCTCCTACGAGCAGTACTTC.

The genes are TRBV7-2 and TRBJ1-1; D possibly corresponds to TRBD1 (6 bases). The V and J ends lost 5 bases and 3 bases respectively, with 10 bases between them. The CDR3 runs to 13 residues. Germline assignment: CDR1 SGHTA and CDR2 FQGNSA. CDR3 bases: TGTGCCAGCAGCCCTAGACAGGACACTGAAGCTTTCTTT. It is translated as CASSPRQDTEAFF.

Concerning this clonotype itself: This could be a read error, since a much larger clone is one nucleotide away. The rearrangement links TRBV20-1 to TRBJ1-6; TRBD1 might be the D (6 bases). The CDR3 is made up of 13 amino acids. The V end was cut by 5 bases, the J end by 7 bases, with 12 bases between. Germline loops: CDR1 DFQATT, CDR2 SNEGSKA (reference sequence). The CDR3 nucleotides read TGCAGTGCTCTCAGGGGAGCCAATTCACCCCTCCACTTT. Translating gives CSALRGANSPLHF.

The table lists this clonotype with a few counts. CDR3 nucleotides: TGTGCCAGCAGCCACCCGGGACAGCTGACAGATACGCAGTATTTT. Protein product: CASSHPGQLTDTQYF. V gene TRBV12-3 or TRBV12-4 combines with J gene TRBJ2-3, with 7 nucleotides matching TRBD1. J gave up 3 bases and V 6 bases, and 9 bases lay outside the gene matches. This CDR3 comprises 15 residues.